The clone carrying this TCR beta chain was recorded many times. The antigen is unknown. The data originate from a study of T cells in Graves' hyperthyroidism and ophthalmopathy. In the study overall: It was at initial diagnosis, before any treatment, that peripheral blood was collected.

Study-wide results and limits: Blood samples included most of the expanded thyroid clonotypes exceeding 0.001.

CDR3 length: 14 amino acids. V dropped 5 bases and J dropped 2 bases, with 11 bases sitting between them. Germline CDR1 is SGHTA and CDR2 is FQGNSA. Researchers took RNA transcripts and amplified the TCR beta CDR3 regions from them. TCR CDR3 regions were first amplified by RT-PCR with HTBI primers. Via MiXCR, TCRdb re-called the multiplex PCR reads, giving one row per CDR3 protein. The sample lists 480,000 or so distinct CDR3 sequences, 13% to 15% occurring once. Hyperthyroidism, newly diagnosed and lasting under 2 months, affected patients aged 18 to 65. The chain links TRBV7-2 to TRBJ2-3; possibly TRBD2 for D (6 bases). Specimen: blood. This clonotype was sampled from a woman between 18 and 30 years old with Graves' hyperthyroidism. The CDR3 DNA reads as TGTGCCAGCAGCACCCGACTAGACACAGATACGCAGTATTTT. Amino acids: CASSTRLDTDTQYF.